This is a list of T cell receptor beta chains from one sample in a study of cytomegalovirus exposure and HLA in healthy donors. Using immunoSEQ multiplex PCR, the repertoire was profiled, and TCRdb retains in-frame clones only, with some absent. This repertoire shows under 200,000 clones, roughly four fifths found once; its top ten account for approximately 1.5%. Sequences were obtained from PBMCs. Receptor source: a man aged 35 to 55 in good health and CMV-seronegative. Both conserved end residues are part of each CDR3. The order of the fields is V gene, J gene, clone size, D gene, CDR3 protein, CDR3 DNA. The D gene is left open where the match is weak. Only some rows state a clone size, as once, few, many or a class for expanded clones.

TRBV5-1,TRBJ1-4,-,TRBD1,CASSARQGNEKLFF,TGCGCCAGCAGCGCAAGACAGGGGAATGAAAAACTGTTTTTT
TRBV5-6,TRBJ2-2,-,TRBD2,CASSLGVLTSGTGELFF,TGTGCCAGCAGCTTGGGGGTGTTGACTAGCGGGACCGGGGAGCTGTTTTTT
TRBV7-9,TRBJ2-6,once,-,CASRGGTGANGLTF,TGTGCCAGCAGAGGGGGAACCGGGGCCAACGGCCTGACTTTC
TRBV2,TRBJ1-6,-,TRBD1,CASRGDRGLNSPLHF,TGTGCCAGCAGGGGGGACAGGGGACTTAATTCACCCCTCCACTTT
TRBV7-9,TRBJ2-5,-,TRBD1,CASSLGSGGRGETQYF,TGTGCCAGCAGCTTAGGGTCAGGGGGAAGAGGGGAGACCCAGTACTTC
TRBV5-1,TRBJ2-7,few,TRBD1,CASSLAATGSAQYF,TGCGCCAGCAGCTTGGCCGCGACAGGGAGTGCGCAGTACTTC
TRBV5-5,TRBJ1-2,-,-,CASSLNREGGYTF,TGTGCCAGCAGCTTAAACAGGGAGGGTGGCTACACCTTC
TRBV28,TRBJ1-1,-,TRBD1,CASSFDRGITEAFF,TGTGCCAGCAGTTTTGACAGGGGGATCACTGAAGCTTTCTTT
TRBV28,TRBJ2-5,once,-,CASGGTENQETQYF,TGTGCCAGCGGAGGAACGGAAAATCAAGAGACCCAGTACTTC
TRBV15,TRBJ1-5,-,-,CATSRGEGGNQPQHF,TGTGCCACCAGCAGAGGAGAGGGGGGCAATCAGCCCCAGCATTTT
TRBV7-3,TRBJ1-1,-,TRBD1,CASSMQGATEAFF,TGTGCCAGCAGCATGCAGGGGGCCACTGAAGCTTTCTTT
TRBV30,TRBJ2-2,-,-,CAWSVGWTGELFF,TGTGCCTGGAGTGTCGGTTGGACCGGGGAGCTGTTTTTT
TRBV27,TRBJ1-1,-,-,CASSPREIMNTEAFF,TGTGCCAGCAGTCCCAGGGAAATCATGAACACTGAAGCTTTCTTT
TRBV5-4,TRBJ2-7,-,TRBD1,CASSPRQGEGYEQYF,TGTGCCAGCAGCCCCCGACAGGGGGAAGGCTACGAGCAGTACTTC
TRBV7-3,TRBJ2-5,-,TRBD1,CASSATGAEETQYF,TGTGCCAGCAGCGCGACAGGGGCGGAGGAGACCCAGTACTTC
TRBV2,TRBJ1-6,-,-,CASGASSPLHF,TGTGCCAGTGGGGCTTCTTCACCCCTCCACTTT
TRBV6-5,TRBJ1-1,-,-,CASSYHTDRGNTEAFF,TGTGCCAGCAGTTACCATACCGACCGCGGGAACACTGAAGCTTTCTTT
TRBV27,TRBJ2-5,-,-,CASSLSEGFETQYF,TGTGCCAGCAGTTTATCGGAGGGGTTTGAGACCCAGTACTTC
TRBV18,TRBJ2-1,once,-,CASSPLARSSYNEQFF,TGTGCCAGCTCACCGTTAGCGAGAAGCTCCTACAATGAGCAGTTCTTC
TRBV6-4,TRBJ2-2,medium-sized,TRBD2,CASSDSTTSAAGELFF,TGTGCCAGCAGTGACTCGACTACTAGCGCGGCCGGGGAGCTGTTTTTT
TRBV28,TRBJ1-5,-,-,CASSLHTGNNQPQHF,TGTGCCAGCAGTTTACATACAGGGAACAACCAGCCCCAGCATTTT
TRBV2,TRBJ1-2,-,TRBD1,CASSGQGAGGYTF,TGTGCCAGCAGCGGACAGGGGGCCGGTGGCTACACCTTC
TRBV29-1,TRBJ2-1,-,TRBD1,CSVATGGAKNEQFF,TGCAGCGTCGCGACAGGGGGCGCAAAAAATGAGCAGTTCTTC
TRBV5-1,TRBJ2-1,-,TRBD1,CASSSPTGALEQFF,TGCGCCAGCAGCTCCCCGACAGGGGCGCTTGAGCAGTTCTTC
TRBV6-5,TRBJ2-7,-,TRBD2,CASRTRAGGQYEQYF,TGTGCCAGCAGAACACGAGCGGGAGGCCAATACGAGCAGTACTTC
TRBV5-1,TRBJ2-1,-,TRBD2,CASSSLGLAGAGEQFF,TGCGCCAGCAGCTCCTTGGGACTAGCGGGAGCTGGTGAGCAGTTCTTC
TRBV19,TRBJ2-3,-,TRBD2,CASSIEGGRTDTQYF,TGTGCCAGTAGTATAGAGGGCGGGAGGACAGATACGCAGTATTTT
TRBV7-6,TRBJ1-5,-,-,CASSLGGGSNQPQHF,TGTGCCAGCAGCTTAGGGGGGGGTAGCAATCAGCCCCAGCATTTT
TRBV7-9,TRBJ1-5,-,-,CASSLATSPWPHQPQHF,TGTGCCAGCAGCTTAGCAACGTCACCCTGGCCTCATCAGCCCCAGCATTTT
TRBV6-1,TRBJ2-4,-,-,CASSEFGVAKNSQYF,TGTGCCAGCAGTGAATTCGGGGTGGCCAAAAACAGTCAGTACTTC
TRBV18,TRBJ2-5,-,TRBD2,CASSPAGVETQYF,TGTGCCAGCTCACCGGCGGGAGTGGAGACCCAGTACTTC
TRBV2,TRBJ1-2,-,TRBD1,CASSEDRGSGYTF,TGTGCCAGCAGTGAAGACAGGGGTTCTGGCTACACCTTC
TRBV11-2,TRBJ2-3,-,TRBD1,CASSLRAPGQASTDTQYF,TGTGCCAGCAGCTTAAGGGCACCGGGACAGGCGAGCACAGATACGCAGTATTTT
TRBV6-5,TRBJ2-3,-,-,CASSYTGTDTQYF,TGTGCCAGCAGTTACACCGGGACAGATACGCAGTATTTT
TRBV5-1,TRBJ1-1,-,-,CASSPYRENTEAFF,TGCGCCAGCAGCCCATACAGGGAGAACACTGAAGCTTTCTTT
TRBV12-2,TRBJ2-7,-,-,CASRPRPRSENF,TGTGCAAGTCGCCCTCGACCGCGAAGCGAGAACTTC
TRBV19,TRBJ2-1,-,-,CASSIQSNEQFF,TGTGCCAGTAGTATACAGTCTAATGAGCAGTTCTTC
TRBV18,TRBJ1-2,once,-,CASSSGSNYGYTF,TGTGCCAGCTCCTCGGGTTCTAACTATGGCTACACCTTC
TRBV10-2,TRBJ2-7,-,TRBD2,CASSDGLASSYEQYF,TGCGCCAGCAGTGATGGACTAGCTTCCTCCTACGAGCAGTACTTC
TRBV5-8,TRBJ2-1,once,-,CASSSPRDSSYNEQFF,TGTGCCAGCAGCTCACCCAGGGACTCCTCCTACAATGAGCAGTTCTTC
TRBV5-4,TRBJ1-4,-,-,CASSPRGGATNEKLFF,TGTGCCAGCAGCCCCAGGGGAGGGGCAACTAATGAAAAACTGTTTTTT